Following are 6 T cell receptor beta chains from one sample sequenced in a study of T cells in Graves' hyperthyroidism and ophthalmopathy. Amplification yielded TCR beta CDR3 regions, with RNA transcripts as the source. TCR CDR3 underwent first-round RT-PCR with the HTBI primer set. TCRdb called the multiplex PCR reads again in MiXCR, with one record for every CDR3 protein. Of 300,000 to 450,000 distinct CDR3 sequences listed, approximately 17% are singletons. The specimen sequenced was blood. These receptors were collected from a man aged 18 to 30 with Graves' ophthalmopathy.

This clonotype was picked up many times. This chain joins TRBV29-1 and TRBJ1-1; tentatively, D is TRBD1 (5 bases). The ends were cut back, 8 bases at V and 7 bases at J, with 11 bases in the middle. The V gene's germline CDR1 is SQVTM and CDR2 ANQGSEA. The CDR3 has 10 residues. CDR3 loop: CSTGTFEAFF. For the CDR3, the DNA is TGCAGCACCGGGACGTTTGAAGCTTTCTTT.

The chain is built from TRBV20-1 and TRBJ1-2; unclear D gene. The V end lost 5 bases, the J end lost 1 base, and 11 bases lay between the germline ends. CDR3 length: 13 amino acids. Germline V gives CDR1 DFQATT, CDR2 SNEGSKA (reference sequence). The CDR3 bases are TGCAGTGCTCGGGGTCCCGTTAACTATGGCTACACCTTC. The encoded protein is CSARGPVNYGYTF.

The V and J genes are TRBV4-1 and TRBJ1-3; D call uncertain. This CDR3 region has 13 residues. V was trimmed by 8 bases and J by 2 bases, leaving 10 bases between them. Germline CDR1 reads MGHRA; CDR2 reads YSYEKL. The CDR3 bases are TGCGCCAGCGGAGCCCCGCCTGGAAACACCATATATTTT. This codes for CASGAPPGNTIYF.

The chain uses TRBV5-1 and TRBJ1-4, with D possibly TRBD1 on 6 matching bases. Germline loops: CDR1 SGHRS, CDR2 YFSETQ. The CDR3 has 14 residues. V gave up 1 base and J gave up 3 bases, with 7 bases separating them. This CDR3 is CASSLQGSNEKLFF. CDR3 DNA sequence: TGCGCCAGCAGCTTGCAGGGGTCTAATGAAAAACTGTTTTTT.

J is TRBJ2-5 and V is TRBV6-2 or TRBV6-3, with a possible D match to TRBD2 (6 bases). Between the trimmed V and J ends, which lost 8 bases and 2 bases, there was a span of 12 bases. Germline CDR1 reads MNHEY; CDR2 reads SVGEGT. This CDR3 has 13 amino acids. In nucleotides, the CDR3 is TGTGCCAGCTGGGGAGGTAATCAAGAGACCCAGTACTTC. Its protein product is CASWGGNQETQYF.

This clonotype has a count of ten or more. The chain employs TRBV6-2 or TRBV6-3 and TRBJ1-1; D possibly corresponds to TRBD1 (6 bases). V gave up 0 bases and J gave up 3 bases, with 14 bases separating them. Germline CDR1 is MNHEY and CDR2 is SVGEGT. The CDR3 sequence is 16 residues long. The DNA for the CDR3 is TGTGCCAGCAGTTACTCCCCCGAAGGGGGGGACACTGAAGCTTTCTTT. This gives the protein CASSYSPEGGDTEAFF.